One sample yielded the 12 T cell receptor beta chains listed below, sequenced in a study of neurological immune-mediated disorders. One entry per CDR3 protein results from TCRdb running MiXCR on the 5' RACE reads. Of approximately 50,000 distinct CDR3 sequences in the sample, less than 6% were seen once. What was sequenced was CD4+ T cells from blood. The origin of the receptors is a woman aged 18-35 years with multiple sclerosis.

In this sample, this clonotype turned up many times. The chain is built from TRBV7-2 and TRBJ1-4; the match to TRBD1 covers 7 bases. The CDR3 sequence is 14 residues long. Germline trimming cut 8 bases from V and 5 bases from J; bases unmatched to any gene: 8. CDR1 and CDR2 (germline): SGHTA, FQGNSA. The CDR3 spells CASGRQGLNEKLFF. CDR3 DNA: TGTGCCAGCGGTCGACAGGGCCTAAATGAAAAACTGTTTTTT.

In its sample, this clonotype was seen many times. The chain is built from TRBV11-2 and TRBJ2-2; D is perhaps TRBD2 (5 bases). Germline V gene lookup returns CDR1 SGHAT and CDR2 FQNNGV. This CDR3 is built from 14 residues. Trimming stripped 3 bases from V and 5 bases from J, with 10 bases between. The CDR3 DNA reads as TGTGCCAGCAGCTTCCGGACTGCTACCGGGGAGCTGTTTTTT. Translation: CASSFRTATGELFF.

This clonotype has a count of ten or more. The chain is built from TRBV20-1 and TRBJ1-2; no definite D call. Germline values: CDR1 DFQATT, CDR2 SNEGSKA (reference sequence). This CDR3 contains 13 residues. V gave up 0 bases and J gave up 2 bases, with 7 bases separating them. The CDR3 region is CSARDVRNYGYTF. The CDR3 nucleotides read TGCAGTGCTAGAGATGTCAGAAACTATGGCTACACCTTC.

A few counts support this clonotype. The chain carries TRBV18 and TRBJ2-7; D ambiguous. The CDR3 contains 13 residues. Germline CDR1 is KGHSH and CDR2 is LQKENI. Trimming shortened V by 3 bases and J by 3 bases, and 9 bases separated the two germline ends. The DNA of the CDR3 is TGTGCCAGCTCACCCGGAGCCAACTACGAGCAGTACGTC. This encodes CASSPGANYEQYV.

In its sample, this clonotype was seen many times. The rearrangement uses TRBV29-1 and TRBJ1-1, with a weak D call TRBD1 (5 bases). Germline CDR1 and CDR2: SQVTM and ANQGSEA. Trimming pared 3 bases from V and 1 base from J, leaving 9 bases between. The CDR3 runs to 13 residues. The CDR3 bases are TGCAGCGTTGAGACCGGGGCGAACACTGAAGCTTTCTTT. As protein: CSVETGANTEAFF.

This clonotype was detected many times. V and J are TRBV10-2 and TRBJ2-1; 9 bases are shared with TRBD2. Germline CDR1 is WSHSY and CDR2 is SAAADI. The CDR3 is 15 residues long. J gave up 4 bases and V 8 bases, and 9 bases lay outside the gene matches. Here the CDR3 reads CASSDGLARYNEQFF. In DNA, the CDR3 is TGCGCCAGCTCCGACGGACTAGCGAGATACAATGAGCAGTTCTTC.

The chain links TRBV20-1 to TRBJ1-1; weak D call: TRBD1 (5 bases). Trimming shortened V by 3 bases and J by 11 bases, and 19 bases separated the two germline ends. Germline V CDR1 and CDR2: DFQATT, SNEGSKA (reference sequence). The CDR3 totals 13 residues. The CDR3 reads CSARANWQGGAFF. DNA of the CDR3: TGCAGTGCTAGGGCGAATTGGCAGGGTGGCGCTTTCTTT.

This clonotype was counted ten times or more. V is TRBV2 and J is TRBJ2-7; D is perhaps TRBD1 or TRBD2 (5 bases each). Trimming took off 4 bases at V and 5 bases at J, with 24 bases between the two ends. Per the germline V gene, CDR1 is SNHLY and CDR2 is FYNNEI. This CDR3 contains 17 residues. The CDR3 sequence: CASSGPLGPLGSNEQYV. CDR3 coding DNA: TGTGCCAGCAGTGGCCCCTTGGGACCCCTCGGGTCGAACGAGCAGTACGTC.

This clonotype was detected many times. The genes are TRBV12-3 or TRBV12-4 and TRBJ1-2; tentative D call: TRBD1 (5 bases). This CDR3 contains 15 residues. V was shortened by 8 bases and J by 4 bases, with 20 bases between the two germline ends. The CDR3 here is CASSVYRGRGYGYTF. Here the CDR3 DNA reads TGTGCCAGCTCAGTTTATCGGGGCCGCGGCTATGGCTACACCTTC.

CDR3 sequence: CASSVDSGDYGYTF. The CDR3 nucleotides read TGTGCCAGTAGCGTGGACAGCGGCGACTATGGCTACACCTTC. This chain joins TRBV19 and TRBJ1-2; a possible D gene is TRBD1 (6 bases). Germline assignment: CDR1 LNHDA and CDR2 SQIVND (reference sequence). The CDR3 spans 14 residues. Trimming shortened V by 6 bases and J by 3 bases, and 14 bases separated the two germline ends.

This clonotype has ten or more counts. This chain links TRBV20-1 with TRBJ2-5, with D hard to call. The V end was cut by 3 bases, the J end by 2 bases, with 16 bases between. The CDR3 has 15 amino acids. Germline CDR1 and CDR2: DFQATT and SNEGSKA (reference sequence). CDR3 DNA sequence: TGCAGTGCTAGGGTCGTATCTACAGCACAAGAGACCCAGTACTTC. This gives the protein CSARVVSTAQETQYF.

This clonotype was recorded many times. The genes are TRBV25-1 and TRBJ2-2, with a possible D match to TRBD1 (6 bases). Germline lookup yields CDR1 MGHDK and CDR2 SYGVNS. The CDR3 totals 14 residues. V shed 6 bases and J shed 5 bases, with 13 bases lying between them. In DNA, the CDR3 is TGTGCCAGCAGGAACCACAGGGAAACCGGGGAGCTGTTTTTT. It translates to CASRNHRETGELFF. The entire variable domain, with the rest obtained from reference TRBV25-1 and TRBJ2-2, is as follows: EADIYQTPRYLVIGTGKKITLECSQTMGHDKMYWYQQDPGMELHLIHYSYGVNSTEKGDLSSESTVSRIRTEHFPLTLESARPSHTSQYLCASRNHRETGELFFGEGSRLTVL.